This TCR beta chain derives from a study of T-cell reconstitution after alpha-beta-depleted transplantation in children. This clonotype was seen repeatedly, ten times or more. This sample's TCRbeta library carried unique molecular identifier barcodes. TCRdb re-derived calls from the PCR reads in MiXCR, one entry per CDR3 protein. The sample contains about 400,000 distinct CDR3 sequences, roughly 22% of which appear only once. This CDR3 has 16 residues. J was trimmed by 0 bases and V by 4 bases; bases with no gene match: 7. Germline CDR1 SGHKS, CDR2 YYEKEE (reference sequence). The V call is TRBV5-5, the J call TRBJ2-1, with 7 bases that match TRBD1. The sequenced sample was PBMCs from the stem cell graft donor, obtained from the stem cell graft. The clonotype comes from a human donor who donated a stem cell graft to a child with acute myeloid leukemia. CDR3 bases: TGTGCCAGCAGCCCAAGACAGGGAAGCTCCTACAATGAGCAGTTCTTC. As protein: CASSPRQGSSYNEQFF.